These 12 T cell receptor beta chains were sequenced from one sample in a study of cytomegalovirus exposure and HLA in healthy donors (dated by TCRdb to the late 2010s). Library generation was performed with the immunoSEQ multiplex PCR assay. For the multiplex PCR, a mixture combining 60 forward primers for TCR Vbeta segments and 13 reverse primers for TCR Jbeta segments was used. The immuneACCESS repertoire file appears here via TCRdb, limited to in-frame rearrangements. These files lack a portion of the clones; in checked studies, under half of the deficit traces to unresolved V genes, and the cause of the others is not known. This sample lists under 200,000 clones; roughly 71% were detected once. Around 7% of the sample is in the top ten clones. Input material: PBMCs. The receptors were sampled from a male donor in good health and CMV-seropositive.

The sample holds a few counts of this clone. In the same sample, other DNA sequences code for this CDR3. The V call is TRBV2, the J call TRBJ2-1; 7 bases line up with TRBD1. The CDR3 runs 15 residues. Trimming cost V 3 bases and J 0 bases; bases outside gene matches: 2. Germline-derived CDR1 and CDR2 are SNHLY and FYNNEI. CDR3 bases: TGTGCCAGCAGTGAGGACAGGAGCTCCTACAATGAGCAGTTCTTC. Translation gives CASSEDRSSYNEQFF.

The chain has TRBV9 and TRBJ2-1; TRBD2 might be the D (6 bases). The V end was cut by 4 bases, the J end by 4 bases, with 15 bases between. CDR3 length equals 15 residues. Germline V lookup: CDR1 SGDLS, CDR2 YYNGEE. CDR3 protein: CASSPLGGSYNEQFF. CDR3 in DNA: TGTGCCAGCAGCCCCCTGGGGGGTTCATACAATGAGCAGTTCTTC.

V and J are TRBV4-2 and TRBJ1-6, with D unresolved. Germline V CDR1 and CDR2: LGHNA, YNFKEQ. The CDR3 sequence is 13 residues long. Trimming took off 1 base at V and 15 bases at J, with 13 bases between the two ends. CDR3 region: CASSQGLGASLHF. DNA of the CDR3: TGTGCCAGCAGCCAAGGTTTGGGAGCCAGCCTCCACTTT.

This clone is a singleton in its sample. The chain's CDR3 is CAWSHGGSSYEQYF. Written as DNA, the CDR3 is TGTGCCTGGAGTCACGGGGGTTCGTCCTACGAGCAGTACTTC. This chain links TRBV30 with TRBJ2-7; maybe TRBD2 (6 bases). This CDR3 spans 14 amino acids. V lost 2 bases to trimming and J lost 1 base, with 12 bases between them. CDR1 is GTSNPN and CDR2 is SVGIG in the germline V gene (reference sequence). Supplemented by reference TRBV30 and TRBJ2-7, the full variable domain reads SQTIHQWPATLVQPVGSPLSLECTVEGTSNPNLYWYRQAAGRGLQLLFYSVGIGQISSEVPQNLSASRPQDRQFILSSKKLLLSDSGFYLCAWSHGGSSYEQYFGPGTRLTVT.

This clone appeared a single time. The chain employs TRBV12-5 and TRBJ2-1; 14 bases fit TRBD2. CDR1 is LGHNT and CDR2 is FRNRAP in the germline V gene. The CDR3 covers 16 residues. The junction had 9 bases not matched to a gene; V was cut back by 5 bases and J by 9 bases. CDR3 sequence reads: CASGPGTSGGLGEQFF. The CDR3 DNA follows: TGTGCTAGTGGTCCCGGGACTAGCGGGGGACTGGGTGAGCAGTTCTTC.

The gene calls are TRBV19 and TRBJ1-4, with D possibly being TRBD1 (6 bases). The germline V gene encodes CDR1 LNHDA and CDR2 SQIVND (reference sequence). Trimming took 6 bases from V and 5 from J, leaving 13 bases between them. The CDR3 is made up of 14 amino acids. CDR3 sequence (DNA): TGTGCCAGTAGCCTTCGGGGACAAAATGAAAAACTGTTTTTT. Amino acid sequence: CASSLRGQNEKLFF.

The chain recombines TRBV5-1 with TRBJ1-2, with D unclear. The germline gives CDR1 SGHRS, CDR2 YFSETQ. The V gene lost 0 bases and the J gene lost 5 bases, with 11 bases spanning the gap. The CDR3 runs to 14 residues. This CDR3 is CASSLGATRYGYTF. As DNA, the CDR3 is TGCGCCAGCAGCTTGGGGGCCACGAGATATGGCTACACCTTC.

The chain employs TRBV19 and TRBJ1-2; unclear D gene. The CDR3 has 11 residues. The ends were cut back, 1 base at V and 7 bases at J, with 4 bases in the middle. Per germline, CDR1 LNHDA and CDR2 SQIVND (reference sequence). The CDR3 region has the DNA TGTGCCAGTAGTATAGGAGCTGGCTACACCTTC. It codes for CASSIGAGYTF.

This chain links TRBV9 with TRBJ2-2, with unresolved D. CDR1 SGDLS and CDR2 YYNGEE come from the germline V gene. This CDR3 contains 14 residues. Trimming stripped 1 base from V and 1 base from J, with 5 bases between. DNA for the CDR3: TGTGCCAGCAGCGTACCAATGAACACCGGGGAGCTGTTTTTT. Amino acid sequence: CASSVPMNTGELFF.

J is TRBJ2-1 and V is TRBV27; the match to TRBD1 covers 7 bases. Germline V gene lookup returns CDR1 MNHEY and CDR2 SMNVEV (reference sequence). Trimming removed 3 bases from V and 3 bases from J; junction bases left unmatched: 8. The CDR3 runs to 16 residues. The CDR3 loop reads CASSLGRGLYYNEQFF. CDR3 DNA sequence: TGTGCCAGCAGTTTGGGAAGGGGGCTTTACTACAATGAGCAGTTCTTC.

This chain connects TRBV7-4 to TRBJ1-1; 7 bases line up with TRBD1. This CDR3 is built from 16 residues. V lost 2 bases and J lost 5; bases outside the gene matches: 11. Germline CDR1 reads SGHVT; CDR2 reads SQSDAQ. The CDR3 reads CASSLSEGAEPTEAFF. The CDR3 DNA reads as TGTGCCAGCAGCTTAAGTGAGGGGGCGGAGCCGACTGAAGCTTTCTTT.

The V and J genes are TRBV4-2 and TRBJ2-1; D gene unclear. V lost 0 bases and J 3 bases, leaving 15 bases between the germline ends. From germline, CDR1 is LGHNA and CDR2 YNFKEQ. The CDR3 extends over 17 amino acids. The CDR3: CASSQEAGSIRYNEQFF. Written as DNA, the CDR3 is TGTGCCAGCAGCCAAGAGGCCGGGTCAATACGCTACAATGAGCAGTTCTTC.